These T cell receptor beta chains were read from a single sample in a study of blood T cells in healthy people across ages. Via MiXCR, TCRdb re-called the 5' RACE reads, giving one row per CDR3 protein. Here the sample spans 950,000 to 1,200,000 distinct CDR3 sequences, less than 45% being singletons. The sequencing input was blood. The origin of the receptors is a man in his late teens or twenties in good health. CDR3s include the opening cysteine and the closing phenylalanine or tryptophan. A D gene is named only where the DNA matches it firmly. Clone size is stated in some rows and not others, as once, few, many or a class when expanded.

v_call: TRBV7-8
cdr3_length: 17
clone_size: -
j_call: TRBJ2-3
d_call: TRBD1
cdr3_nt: TGTGCCAGCAGCTTAGCCGCACCGGGACAGGTCACAGATACGCAGTATTTT
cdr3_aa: CASSLAAPGQVTDTQYF

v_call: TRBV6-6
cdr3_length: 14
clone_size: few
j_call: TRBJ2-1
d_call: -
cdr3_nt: TGTGCCAGCAGTTACCGGGCTAGAACCCATGAGCAGTTCTTC
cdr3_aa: CASSYRARTHEQFF

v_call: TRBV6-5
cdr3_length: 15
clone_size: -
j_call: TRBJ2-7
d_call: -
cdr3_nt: TGTGCCAGCAGTCTCCTCCACACAAAACCGGCCGAGCAGTACTTC
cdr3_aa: CASSLLHTKPAEQYF

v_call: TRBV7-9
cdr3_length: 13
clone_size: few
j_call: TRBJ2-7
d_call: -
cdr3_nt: TGTGCCAGCACCGGGACAACCTCCTACGAGCAGTACTTC
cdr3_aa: CASTGTTSYEQYF

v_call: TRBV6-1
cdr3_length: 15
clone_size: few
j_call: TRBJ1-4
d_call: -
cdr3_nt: TGTGCCAGCAGTGAACAGGCAGGGGCTAATGAAAAACTGTTTTTT
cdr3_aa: CASSEQAGANEKLFF

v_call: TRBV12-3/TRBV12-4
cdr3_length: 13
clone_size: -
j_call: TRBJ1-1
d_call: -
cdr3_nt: TGTGCCAGCAGTTTTGGGCAATCCACTGAAGCTTTCTTT
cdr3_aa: CASSFGQSTEAFF

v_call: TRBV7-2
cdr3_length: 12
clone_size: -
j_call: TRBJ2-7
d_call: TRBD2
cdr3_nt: TGTGCCAGCATCAAACCCGGACTAGTTAAGTACTTC
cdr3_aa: CASIKPGLVKYF

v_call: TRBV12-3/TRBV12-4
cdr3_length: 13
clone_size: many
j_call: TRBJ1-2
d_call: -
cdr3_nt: TGTGCCAGCAGTCCGGACGCGAACTATGGCTACACCTTC
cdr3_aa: CASSPDANYGYTF

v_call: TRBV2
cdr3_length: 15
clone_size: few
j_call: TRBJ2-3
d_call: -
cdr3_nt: TGTGCCAGCAGTGACCCAGCCACTAGCACAGATACGCAGTATTTT
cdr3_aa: CASSDPATSTDTQYF

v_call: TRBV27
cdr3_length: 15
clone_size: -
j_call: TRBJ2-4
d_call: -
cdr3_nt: TGTGCCAGCAGTTTCCGGGGACCCAACTACAATGAGCAGTACTTC
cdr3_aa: CASSFRGPNYNEQYF

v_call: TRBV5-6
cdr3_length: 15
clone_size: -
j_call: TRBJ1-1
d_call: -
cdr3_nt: TGTGCCAGCAGCCCGAGCAACTGGATGAACACTGAAGCTTTCTTT
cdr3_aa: CASSPSNWMNTEAFF

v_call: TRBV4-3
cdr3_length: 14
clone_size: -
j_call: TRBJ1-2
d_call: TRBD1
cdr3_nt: TGCGCCAGCAGCCAAGGGGACAGGGGTGAAGGCTACACCTTC
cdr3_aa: CASSQGDRGEGYTF

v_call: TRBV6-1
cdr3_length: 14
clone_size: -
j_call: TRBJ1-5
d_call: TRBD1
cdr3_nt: TGTGCCAGCGGTGTAGGGGGCGTTTTGCAGCCCCGGCATTTT
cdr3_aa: CASGVGGVLQPRHF

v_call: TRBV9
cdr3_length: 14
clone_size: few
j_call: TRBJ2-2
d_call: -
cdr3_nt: TGTGCCAGCAGCGTAGAAGGGGACACCGGGGAGCTGTTTTTT
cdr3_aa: CASSVEGDTGELFF

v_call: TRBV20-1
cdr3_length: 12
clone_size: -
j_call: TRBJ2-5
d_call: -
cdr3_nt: TGCAGTGCTAGTGCAGGGCTGGAGACCCAGTACTTC
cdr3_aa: CSASAGLETQYF

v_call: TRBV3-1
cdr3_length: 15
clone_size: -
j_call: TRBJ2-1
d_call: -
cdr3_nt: TGTGCCAGCAGCCATGTCGGGACGGGTAACAATGAGCAGTTCTTC
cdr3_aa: CASSHVGTGNNEQFF

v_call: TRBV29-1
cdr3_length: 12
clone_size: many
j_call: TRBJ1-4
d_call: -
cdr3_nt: TGCAGCGTTACGGACAGTAATGAAAAACTGTTTTTT
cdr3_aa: CSVTDSNEKLFF

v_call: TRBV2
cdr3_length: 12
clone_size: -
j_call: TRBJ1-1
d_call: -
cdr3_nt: TGTGCCAGCATCATAACGAACACTGAAGCTTTCTTT
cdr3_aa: CASIITNTEAFF

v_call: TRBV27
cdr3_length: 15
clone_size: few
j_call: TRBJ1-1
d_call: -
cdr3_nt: TGTGCCAGCAGTTTATCTTCAGGGCCCCTCACTGAAGCTTTCTTT
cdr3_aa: CASSLSSGPLTEAFF

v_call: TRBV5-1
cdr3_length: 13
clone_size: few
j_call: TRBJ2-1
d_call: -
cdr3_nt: TGCGCCAGCAGCTCGAACAGTTTGAATGAGCAGTTCTTC
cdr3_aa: CASSSNSLNEQFF

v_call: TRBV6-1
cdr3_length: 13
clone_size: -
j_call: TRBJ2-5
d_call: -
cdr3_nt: TGTGCCAGCAGTGAAGCGACAGAAGAGACCCAGTACTTC
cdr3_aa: CASSEATEETQYF

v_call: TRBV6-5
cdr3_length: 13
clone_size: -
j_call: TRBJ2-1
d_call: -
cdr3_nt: TGTACCAGCAGTTACTCTGGGATCTATGAGCAGTTCTTC
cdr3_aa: CTSSYSGIYEQFF

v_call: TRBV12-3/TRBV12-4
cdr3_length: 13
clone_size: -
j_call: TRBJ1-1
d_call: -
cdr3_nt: TGTGCCAGCATCCTGACTGTGAACGCTGAAGCTTTCTTT
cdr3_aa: CASILTVNAEAFF

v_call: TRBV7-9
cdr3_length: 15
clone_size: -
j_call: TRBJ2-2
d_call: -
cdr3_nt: TGTGCCAGCAGCTTTCAGACAGGAGCCACCGGGGAGCTGTTTTTT
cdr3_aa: CASSFQTGATGELFF

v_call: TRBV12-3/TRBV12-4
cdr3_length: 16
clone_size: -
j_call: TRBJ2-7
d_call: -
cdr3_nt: TGTGCCAGCAGTTTTTTCGAAGGGGGGCCGCCCTACGAGCAGTACTTC
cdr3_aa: CASSFFEGGPPYEQYF

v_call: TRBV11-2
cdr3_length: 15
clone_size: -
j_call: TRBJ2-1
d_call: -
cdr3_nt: TGTGCCAGCAGCATACAGGTCGCGTCTTTCAATGAGCAGTTCTTC
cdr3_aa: CASSIQVASFNEQFF

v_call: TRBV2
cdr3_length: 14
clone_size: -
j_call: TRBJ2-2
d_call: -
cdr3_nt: TGTGCCAGCAGGCTAGGGTCGAACACCGGGGAGCTGTTTTTT
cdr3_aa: CASRLGSNTGELFF

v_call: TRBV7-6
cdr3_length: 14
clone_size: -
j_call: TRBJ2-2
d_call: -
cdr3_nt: TGTGCCAGCAGCTTATCTGTGGGGGCCGGGGAGCTGTTTTTT
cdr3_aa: CASSLSVGAGELFF

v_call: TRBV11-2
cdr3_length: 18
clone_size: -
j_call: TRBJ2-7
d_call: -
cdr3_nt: TGTGCCAGCAGCTTAGGTTCTAGGGACGTTGGACATGAGGACGGGCAGTACTTC
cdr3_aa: CASSLGSRDVGHEDGQYF

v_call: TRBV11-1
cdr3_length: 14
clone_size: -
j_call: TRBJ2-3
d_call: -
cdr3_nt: TGTGCCAGCAGCTTAGAGGTTAGAGAAGATACGCAGTATTTT
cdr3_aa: CASSLEVREDTQYF

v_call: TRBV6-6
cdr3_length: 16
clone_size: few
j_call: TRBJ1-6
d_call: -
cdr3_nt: TGTGCCAGCAGTTACTCGATTAGGGTGGACGGTTCACCCCTCCACTTT
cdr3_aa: CASSYSIRVDGSPLHF

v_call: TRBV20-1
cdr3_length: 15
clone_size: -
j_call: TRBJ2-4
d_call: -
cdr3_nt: TGCAGTGCTATTCCTATGTCTATAGCCAAAAACATTCAGTACTTC
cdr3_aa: CSAIPMSIAKNIQYF

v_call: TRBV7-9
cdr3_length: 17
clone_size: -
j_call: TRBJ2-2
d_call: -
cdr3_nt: TGTGCCAGCAGTCGGGACAACCATCTCAAAAACACCGGGGAGCTGTTTTTT
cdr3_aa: CASSRDNHLKNTGELFF

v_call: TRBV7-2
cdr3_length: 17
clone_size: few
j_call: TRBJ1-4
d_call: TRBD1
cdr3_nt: TGTGCCAGCAGCTCTGGGACAGGGGGCCGTACTAATGAAAAACTGTTTTTT
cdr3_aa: CASSSGTGGRTNEKLFF

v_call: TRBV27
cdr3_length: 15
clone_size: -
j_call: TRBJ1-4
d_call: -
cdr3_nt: TGTGCCAGCAGTTCGGGCTGGGGGTCTAATGAAAAACTGTTTTTT
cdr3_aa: CASSSGWGSNEKLFF

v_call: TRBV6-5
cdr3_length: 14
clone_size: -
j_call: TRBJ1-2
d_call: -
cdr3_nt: TGTGCCAGCAGCGCCAGGGAATCGGTTTATGGCTACACCTTC
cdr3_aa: CASSARESVYGYTF

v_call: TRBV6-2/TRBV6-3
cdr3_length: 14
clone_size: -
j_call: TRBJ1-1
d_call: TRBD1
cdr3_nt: TGTGCCAGCAAGTACGGGACAGGGAACACTGAAGCTTTCTTT
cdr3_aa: CASKYGTGNTEAFF

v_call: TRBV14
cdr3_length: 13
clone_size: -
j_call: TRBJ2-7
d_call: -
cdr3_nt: TGTGCCAGCAGCCGTTCGACAGAAAATGAGCAGTACTTC
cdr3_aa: CASSRSTENEQYF

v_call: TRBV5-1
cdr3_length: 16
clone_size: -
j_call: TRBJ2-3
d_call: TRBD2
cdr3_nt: TGCGCCAGCCGGGACTACCTTACCGGGGCCACAGAGACGCAGTATTTT
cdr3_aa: CASRDYLTGATETQYF

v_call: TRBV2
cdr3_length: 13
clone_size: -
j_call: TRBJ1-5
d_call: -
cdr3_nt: TGTGCCAGCAGAAACGGGAACAATCAGCCCCAGCATTTT
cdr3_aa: CASRNGNNQPQHF

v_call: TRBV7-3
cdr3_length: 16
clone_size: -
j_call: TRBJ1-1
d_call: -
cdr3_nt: TGTGCCAGCAGCTTAACCGGACCCCCGGGGAGTACTGAAGCTTTCTTT
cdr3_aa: CASSLTGPPGSTEAFF

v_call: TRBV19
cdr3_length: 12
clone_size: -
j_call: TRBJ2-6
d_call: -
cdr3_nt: TGTGCCACCGACACAGGGGCCAACGTCCTGACTTTC
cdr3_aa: CATDTGANVLTF

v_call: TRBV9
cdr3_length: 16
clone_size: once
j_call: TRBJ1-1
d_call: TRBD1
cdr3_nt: TGTGCCAGCAGCGTGGGAATCGGACAGGGGAACACTGAAGCTTTCTTT
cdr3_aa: CASSVGIGQGNTEAFF

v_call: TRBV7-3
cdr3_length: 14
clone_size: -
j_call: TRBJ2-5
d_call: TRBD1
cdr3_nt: TGTGCCAGCAGCCCGTTGGGGACAGGGGAGACCCAGTACTTC
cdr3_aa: CASSPLGTGETQYF

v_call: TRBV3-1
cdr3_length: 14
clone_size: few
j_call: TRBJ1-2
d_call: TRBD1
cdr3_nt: TGTGCCAGCAGCCAAAGGGACAGGCACTATGGCTACACCTTC
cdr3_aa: CASSQRDRHYGYTF

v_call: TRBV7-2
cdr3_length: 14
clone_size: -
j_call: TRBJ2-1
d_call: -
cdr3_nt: TGTGCCAGCAGCTTAGTAGTAGCGGAGGATGAGCAGTTCTTC
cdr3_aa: CASSLVVAEDEQFF

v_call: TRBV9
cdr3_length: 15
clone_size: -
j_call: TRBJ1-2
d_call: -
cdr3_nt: TGTGCCAGCAGCTCTTCCCGGACTACAAACTATGGCTACACCTTC
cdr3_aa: CASSSSRTTNYGYTF